The clone carrying this T cell receptor (beta chain) was observed a few times. Its antigen is not identified. Total RNA amounts of at least 5 micrograms were extracted per sample. This record comes from a study of blood T cells in healthy people across ages. General study results and limits: Long-lived donors exceeded aged donors in naive CD4+ cells and diversity.

The second PCR ran 7 to 11 cycles with a sample-barcoded 5' primer and J-beta primers. Each cDNA molecule received a tag from a template-switch adaptor that had 12 random nucleotides. Via MiXCR, TCRdb re-called the 5' RACE reads, giving one row per CDR3 protein. Among some 290,000 distinct CDR3 sequences listed, 27% were seen once. The junction had 4 bases not matched to a gene; V was cut back by 0 bases and J by 2 bases. Germline lookup yields CDR1 SGDLS and CDR2 YYNGEE. The CDR3 loop spans 17 amino acids. The receptor's source is an older woman in good health. J is TRBJ2-3 and V is TRBV9, with 12 positions matching TRBD2. Material for sequencing was blood. The CDR3 bases are TGTGCCAGCAGCGTAGGACTAGCGGGAGCTTCCACAGATACGCAGTATTTT. It encodes CASSVGLAGASTDTQYF.